The entry that follows covers one TCR beta chain sequence. The sample is drawn from a study of blood T cell repertoires in COVID-19. Study-level information: Sources were T cells, B-cell-depleted T cells, or PBMCs; the material itself was cDNA or gDNA.

The repertoire was sequenced with immunoSEQ multiplex PCR; TCRdb's copy has only in-frame clones and lacks some. In the table there are 250,000 to 300,000 clones, over 75% of which are singletons. The CDR3 sequence is 15 residues long. Germline trimming cut 0 bases from V and 6 bases from J; bases unmatched to any gene: 7. The germline CDR1 and CDR2 sequences are SGHRS and YFSETQ. The V and J genes are TRBV5-1 and TRBJ2-7, with 9 bases identical to TRBD1. Sequenced material: peripheral blood. The receptor was isolated from a woman aged 55 to 70 with acute or convalescent COVID-19. CDR3 residues: CASSLADRGRGEQYF. The DNA of the CDR3 is TGCGCCAGCAGCTTGGCCGACAGGGGGAGAGGCGAGCAGTACTTC.